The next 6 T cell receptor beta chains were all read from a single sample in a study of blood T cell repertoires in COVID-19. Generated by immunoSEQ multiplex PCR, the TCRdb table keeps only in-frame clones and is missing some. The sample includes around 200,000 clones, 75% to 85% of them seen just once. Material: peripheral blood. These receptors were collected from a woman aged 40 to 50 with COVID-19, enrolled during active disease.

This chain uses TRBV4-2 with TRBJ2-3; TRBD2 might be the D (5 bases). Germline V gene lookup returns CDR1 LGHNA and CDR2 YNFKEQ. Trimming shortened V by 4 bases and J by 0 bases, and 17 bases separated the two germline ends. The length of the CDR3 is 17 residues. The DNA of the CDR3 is TGTGCCAGCAGCCTCCCCCTGGTCGAGCGGAGCACAGATACGCAGTATTTT. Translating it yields CASSLPLVERSTDTQYF.

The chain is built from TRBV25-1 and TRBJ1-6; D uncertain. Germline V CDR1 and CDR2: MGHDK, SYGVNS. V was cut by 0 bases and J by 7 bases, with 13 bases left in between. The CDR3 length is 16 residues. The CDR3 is CASSEYPRQLNSPLHF. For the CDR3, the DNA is TGTGCCAGCAGTGAATATCCGCGGCAGCTGAATTCACCCCTCCACTTT.

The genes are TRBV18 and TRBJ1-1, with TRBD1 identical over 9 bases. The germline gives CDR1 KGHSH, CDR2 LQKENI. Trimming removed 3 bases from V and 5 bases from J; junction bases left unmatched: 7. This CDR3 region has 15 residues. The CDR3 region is CASSPGQGGWTEAFF. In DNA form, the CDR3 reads TGTGCCAGCTCACCGGGACAGGGAGGGTGGACTGAAGCTTTCTTT.

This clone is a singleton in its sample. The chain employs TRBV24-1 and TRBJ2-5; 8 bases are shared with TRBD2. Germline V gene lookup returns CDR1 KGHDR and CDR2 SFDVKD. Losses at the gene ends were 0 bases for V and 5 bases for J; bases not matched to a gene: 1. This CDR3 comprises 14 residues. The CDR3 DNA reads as TGTGCCACCAGTGATTTGCGGGAGGGGGAGACCCAGTACTTC. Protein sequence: CATSDLREGETQYF.

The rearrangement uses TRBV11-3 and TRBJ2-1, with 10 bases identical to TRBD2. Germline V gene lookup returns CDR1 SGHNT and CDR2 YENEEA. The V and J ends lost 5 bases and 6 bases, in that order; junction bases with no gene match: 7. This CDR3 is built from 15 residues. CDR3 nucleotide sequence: TGTGCCAGCAGCGAAGGGGGGACTAGCGCCAATGAGCAGTTCTTC. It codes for CASSEGGTSANEQFF.

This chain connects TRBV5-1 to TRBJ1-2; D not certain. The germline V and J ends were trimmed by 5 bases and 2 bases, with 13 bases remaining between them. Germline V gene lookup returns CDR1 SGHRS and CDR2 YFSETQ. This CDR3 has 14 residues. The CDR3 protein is CASSLSDTNYGYTF. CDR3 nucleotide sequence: TGCGCCAGCAGTTTGTCCGACACCAACTATGGCTACACCTTC.